This passage covers 9 T cell receptor beta chains from one sample sequenced in a study of molecular identifiers for immune sequencing clone quantification. One entry per CDR3 protein results from TCRdb running MiXCR on the PCR reads. The table shows 300,000 to 400,000 distinct CDR3 sequences, with about 22% occurring only once. Sample: naive CD8+ T cells from blood, with Jurkat cell RNA spiked in. Subset: FACS-sorted CD8+CD4-CCR7+CD45RA+ naive T cells. These receptors were taken from a human donor in good health. Some libraries in this study had Jurkat cell RNA spiked in.

Only one count was recorded for this clonotype. V is TRBV6-5 and J is TRBJ2-7, with D uncertain. CDR1 MNHEY and CDR2 SVGAGI come from the germline V gene. This CDR3 comprises 13 residues. The V gene lost 5 bases and the J gene lost 0 bases, with 8 bases spanning the gap. The DNA for the CDR3 is TGTGCCAGCAGTCATTCTCGCTCCTACGAGCAGTACTTC. Protein product: CASSHSRSYEQYF.

The rearrangement joins TRBV25-1 to TRBJ2-1; 8 nucleotides agree with TRBD1. The CDR3 length is 14 residues. After removal of 5 bases from V and 4 bases from J, the junction contained 4 bases not matched to a gene. CDR1 MGHDK and CDR2 SYGVNS come from the germline V gene. CDR3: CASSTGGGYNEQFF. The CDR3 DNA is TGTGCCAGCAGTACAGGGGGTGGGTACAATGAGCAGTTCTTC.

This clonotype was counted ten times or more. The J gene is TRBJ1-6, the V gene TRBV4-3, with D hard to call. The CDR3 runs to 16 residues. Germline V gene data show CDR1 as LGHNA and CDR2 as YSLEER. V shed 0 bases and J shed 7 bases, with 13 bases lying between them. CDR3 DNA sequence: TGCGCCAGCAGCCAAGAGTCGCTAGACTGGAATTCACCCCTCCACTTT. Translating gives CASSQESLDWNSPLHF.

The chain couples TRBV21-1 to TRBJ2-7. TRBV21-1 is shown as a pseudogene. The CDR3 sequence is 16 residues long. The chain's CDR3 is CASSKISVLYSYEQYF. CDR3 sequence (DNA): TGTGCCAGCAGCAAAATCTCAGTGCTCTACTCCTACGAGCAGTATTTC.

V gene TRBV27 combines with J gene TRBJ2-3; the match to TRBD2 covers 8 bases. CDR3 length: 14 amino acids. Germline loops: CDR1 MNHEY, CDR2 SMNVEV (reference sequence). The V and J ends lost 4 bases and 4 bases, in that order; junction bases with no gene match: 4. DNA for the CDR3: TGTGCCAGCAGTTACCGGGGGGGCCCAGATACGCAGTATTTT. It encodes CASSYRGGPDTQYF.

The V gene is TRBV4-1, the J gene TRBJ2-7; TRBD2 matches 8 bases. The germline gives CDR1 MGHRA, CDR2 YSYEKL. The trim removed 0 bases at V and 7 bases at J, leaving 5 bases unmatched. The CDR3 consists of 14 residues. The CDR3 region has the DNA TGCGCCAGCAGCCAAGAGCGGGGGGCTTGGGAGCAGTACTTC. Its protein is CASSQERGAWEQYF.

At least ten counts were recorded for this clonotype. This chain connects TRBV19 to TRBJ2-2, with D possibly called TRBD1 or TRBD2 (5 bases each). Germline CDR1 LNHDA, CDR2 SQIVND (reference sequence). There are 16 residues in the CDR3. Trimming cost V 3 bases and J 3 bases, with 14 bases left between them. The DNA for the CDR3 is TGTGCCAGTAGTATTGGGGACCTACTCTACACCGGGGAGCTGTTTTTT. Protein sequence: CASSIGDLLYTGELFF.

As concerns this clonotype: This sequence may be a read error, since a much larger clone differs from it by one base. This rearrangement joins TRBV20-1 to TRBJ2-7, with D possibly called TRBD1 or TRBD2 (5 bases each). The CDR3 spans 14 residues. CDR1 DFQATT and CDR2 SNEGSKA come from the germline V gene (reference sequence). V was clipped by 5 bases and J by 2 bases, with 16 bases between them. The CDR3 DNA reads TGCAGTGCTGGTGGCAGGGAGCGAACCTACGAGCAGTACTTC. Its protein product is CSAGGRERTYEQYF.

This clonotype was observed a handful of times. V and J are TRBV20-1 and TRBJ1-5; D gene ambiguous. V shed 0 bases and J shed 7 bases, with 16 bases lying between them. Germline V gene data show CDR1 as DFQATT and CDR2 as SNEGSKA (reference sequence). The CDR3 totals 15 residues. The CDR3 bases are TGCAGTGCTAGAGATTTGCGATTAGCAGGACAGCCCCAGCATTTT. This codes for CSARDLRLAGQPQHF.